The 28 T cell receptor beta chains given below trace back to one sample, sequenced in a study of cytomegalovirus exposure and HLA in healthy donors. Profiled with immunoSEQ multiplex PCR; TCRdb holds only in-frame clones, not every one. The sample lists more than 250,000 clones, 86% occurring once. The specimen sequenced was PBMCs. The receptors were gathered from a woman aged 18-35 years in good health and CMV-seronegative.

The chain is built from TRBV7-7 and TRBJ1-2; TRBD1 matches at 7 bases. CDR1 SSHAT and CDR2 FNYEAQ come from the germline V gene (reference sequence). V shed 4 bases, J shed 2 bases, and the junction held 10 bases outside the gene matches. The CDR3 sequence is 16 residues long. CDR3 sequence (DNA): TGTGCCAGCAGCTCACGCCCCACAGGGGTCAACTATGGCTACACCTTC. This encodes CASSSRPTGVNYGYTF. Full variable domain (outside the CDR3, taken from reference TRBV7-7 and TRBJ1-2): GAGVSQSPRYKVTKRGQDVTLRCDPISSHATLYWYQQALGQGPEFLTYFNYEAQPDKSGLPSDRFSAERPEGSISTLTIQRTEQRDSAMYRCASSSRPTGVNYGYTFGSGTRLTVV.

V usage is TRBV5-6 and J usage is TRBJ1-2; weak D call: TRBD1 (5 bases). CDR1 and CDR2 (germline): SGHDT, YYEEEE. This CDR3 is built from 15 residues. The V and J ends lost 0 bases and 4 bases respectively, with 13 bases between them. The CDR3 DNA reads TGTGCCAGCAGCTTGGTTTCCCCAGGGCCCTATGGCTACACCTTC. As protein: CASSLVSPGPYGYTF.

The rearrangement joins TRBV23-1 to TRBJ1-1; 12 nucleotides agree with TRBD1. TRBV23-1 is sorted into the ORF group, with uncertain function. The V gene end was trimmed by 7 bases and the J gene end by 4 bases; junction bases not matched to a gene: 10. This CDR3 contains 16 residues. CDR3 bases: TGCGCCAGCACCCTTTCCGGGACAGGGGGCTCCACTGAAGCTTTCTTT. Translation: CASTLSGTGGSTEAFF.

The rearrangement joins TRBV7-2 to TRBJ2-3; TRBD2 matches at 11 bases. The CDR3 has 15 amino acids. Per germline, CDR1 SGHTA and CDR2 FQGNSA. J gave up 7 bases and V 3 bases, and 6 bases lay outside the gene matches. The CDR3 DNA sequence: TGTGCCAGCAGCTTTAGTCTAGCGGGAGGTTATACGCAGTATTTT. Translated, it gives CASSFSLAGGYTQYF.

The gene calls are TRBV14 and TRBJ2-7; the match to TRBD2 covers 9 bases. The ends lost 0 bases at V and 6 bases at J; junction bases unmatched: 6. The CDR3 contains 15 residues. Germline CDR1 SGHDN, CDR2 FVKESK. CDR3 nucleotide sequence: TGTGCCAGCAGCCAAGAGCAGGGACTAGCCGTCGAGCAGTACTTC. This codes for CASSQEQGLAVEQYF.

In this sample, this clone turned up a few times. The J gene is TRBJ1-2, the V gene TRBV6-1; D gene uncertain. CDR1 is MNHNS, CDR2 SASEGT, per germline. The CDR3 runs 15 residues. V dropped 1 base and J dropped 4 bases, with 13 bases sitting between them. The CDR3 protein is CASSEGNSKFYGYTF. The CDR3 bases are TGTGCCAGCAGTGAAGGAAACAGCAAATTCTATGGCTACACCTTC.

The V and J genes are TRBV6-1 and TRBJ1-1; 9 bases line up with TRBD1. Trimming removed 6 bases from V and 5 bases from J; junction bases left unmatched: 10. The CDR3 has 15 amino acids. Germline V lookup: CDR1 MNHNS, CDR2 SASEGT. This CDR3 is CASSLEQGALTEAFF. CDR3 nucleotides: TGTGCCAGCAGCCTCGAACAGGGGGCGCTGACTGAAGCTTTCTTT.

V gene TRBV30 combines with J gene TRBJ1-4, with 10 bases identical to TRBD1. The CDR3 is 18 amino acids. Per germline, CDR1 GTSNPN and CDR2 SVGIG (reference sequence). The ends lost 2 bases at V and 2 bases at J; junction bases unmatched: 11. CDR3 in amino acids: CAWSSGQGVIGTNEKLFF. Here the CDR3 DNA reads TGTGCCTGGAGTTCAGGACAGGGGGTAATCGGGACTAATGAAAAACTGTTTTTT.

The chain has TRBV6-4 and TRBJ2-3, with 7 bases identical to TRBD2. J was trimmed by 1 base and V by 2 bases; bases with no gene match: 3. CDR3 length: 15 residues. Germline CDR1 MRHNA, CDR2 SNTAGT. The CDR3 nucleotides are TGTGCCAGCAGTGACATGGCGGGAGGCACAGATACGCAGTATTTT. Its translation: CASSDMAGGTDTQYF.

The chain recombines TRBV6-5 with TRBJ2-3; 7 bases are a match to TRBD2. CDR1 is MNHEY and CDR2 is SVGAGI in the germline V gene. V was clipped by 0 bases and J by 2 bases; unmatched bases: 5. CDR3 length: 16 amino acids. CDR3 sequence: CASSYSAGRITDTQYF. The CDR3 DNA sequence: TGTGCCAGCAGTTACTCGGCCGGGAGGATCACAGATACGCAGTATTTT.

The chain has TRBV6-1 and TRBJ2-7, with TRBD2 as a possible D gene (5 bases). V shed 3 bases and J shed 0 bases, with 12 bases lying between them. The CDR3 runs 15 residues. CDR1 and CDR2 from the germline V gene are MNHNS and SASEGT. In DNA, the CDR3 is TGTGCCAGCAGTGACGGGGTTAGCAGCTCCTACGAGCAGTACTTC. Translation: CASSDGVSSSYEQYF.

The V and J genes are TRBV2 and TRBJ2-7, with D tentatively TRBD1 (6 bases). This CDR3 has 14 residues. The ends were cut back, 3 bases at V and 3 bases at J, with 12 bases in the middle. Germline V CDR1 and CDR2: SNHLY, FYNNEI. The CDR3 sequence is CASSDQGTFYEQYF. For the CDR3, the DNA is TGTGCCAGCAGTGATCAGGGGACCTTCTACGAGCAGTACTTC.

The chain links TRBV7-7 to TRBJ2-7; no firm D call. Trimming cost V 3 bases and J 1 base, with 13 bases left between them. The CDR3 is 15 amino acids. Germline loops: CDR1 SSHAT, CDR2 FNYEAQ (reference sequence). DNA of the CDR3: TGTGCCAGCAGCTTGGGCTTCGGCAAGTCCTACGAGCAGTACTTC. Protein: CASSLGFGKSYEQYF.

For the CDR3, the DNA is TGTGCCAGCAGCACCGGGACAGGAAACAATGAGCAGTTCTTC. This sequence encodes CASSTGTGNNEQFF. The V call is TRBV5-4, the J call TRBJ2-1, with 8 bases aligning to TRBD1. Per germline, CDR1 SGHNT and CDR2 YYREEE (reference sequence). CDR3 length: 14 residues. V was clipped by 4 bases and J by 5 bases; unmatched bases: 5.

This clone showed up just once. The gene calls are TRBV4-1 and TRBJ2-3; 13 bases align to TRBD2. The V gene's germline CDR1 is MGHRA and CDR2 YSYEKL. The J segment lost 5 bases and the V segment lost 0 bases, leaving 11 bases of the junction unmatched. The CDR3 sequence is 19 residues long. The CDR3 sequence: CASSQEGPTSGRAGDTQYF. The CDR3 nucleotides are TGCGCCAGCAGCCAAGAAGGTCCTACTAGCGGGAGGGCCGGAGATACGCAGTATTTT.

The V call is TRBV25-1, the J call TRBJ2-1; no clear D. The CDR3 loop spans 12 amino acids. Germline loops: CDR1 MGHDK, CDR2 SYGVNS. Trimming stripped 3 bases from V and 12 bases from J, with 12 bases between. The DNA for the CDR3 is TGTGCCAGCAGTGATTACGGAGCGCCGCAGTTCTTC. Amino acids: CASSDYGAPQFF.

The chain employs TRBV19 and TRBJ2-7, with 9 bases identical to TRBD2. After removal of 1 base from V and 4 bases from J, the junction contained 2 bases not matched to a gene. The CDR3 is 14 residues long. Germline V lookup: CDR1 LNHDA, CDR2 SQIVND (reference sequence). CDR3: CASSIGSGSYEQYF. CDR3 coding DNA: TGTGCCAGTAGTATAGGTAGCGGGAGTTACGAGCAGTACTTC.

The V call is TRBV5-1, the J call TRBJ2-7, with TRBD1 matching over 10 bases. The CDR3 spans 16 residues. Germline V CDR1 and CDR2: SGHRS, YFSETQ. Trimming at V came to 1 base and at J to 4 bases, leaving 8 bases not matched to a gene. CDR3 amino acids: CASSLHKDRGGYEQYF. The CDR3 nucleotides read TGCGCCAGCAGCTTGCACAAGGACAGGGGGGGATACGAGCAGTACTTC.

The CDR3 reads CASSIVLAGSYEQYF. In DNA form, the CDR3 reads TGTGCCAGTAGTATAGTACTAGCGGGGAGTTACGAGCAGTACTTC. The chain links TRBV19 to TRBJ2-7; 10 bases align to TRBD2. The CDR3 sequence is 15 residues long. Germline loops: CDR1 LNHDA, CDR2 SQIVND (reference sequence). The ends lost 1 base at V and 4 bases at J; junction bases unmatched: 4.

The sample holds a few counts of this clone. The chain carries TRBV7-6 and TRBJ1-2; D is unclear. The CDR3 sequence is 12 residues long. The germline gives CDR1 SGHVS, CDR2 FNYEAQ. Trimming stripped 1 base from V and 5 bases from J, with 5 bases between. The CDR3 sequence is CASSLDGYGYTF. CDR3 nucleotide sequence: TGTGCCAGCAGCTTAGACGGGTATGGCTACACCTTC.

This chain uses TRBV7-8 with TRBJ2-1; 7 positions agree with TRBD2. The trim removed 3 bases at V and 0 bases at J, leaving 8 bases unmatched. CDR1 is SGHVS, CDR2 FQNEAQ, per germline. The CDR3 has 17 amino acids. This CDR3 reads CASSFWDYLSSYNEQFF. The CDR3 DNA sequence: TGTGCCAGCAGCTTCTGGGACTATCTGAGCTCCTACAATGAGCAGTTCTTC. Looking up the rest from reference TRBV7-8 and TRBJ2-1 gives the full variable domain: GAGVSQSPRYKVAKRGQDVALRCDPISGHVSLFWYQQALGQGPEFLTYFQNEAQLDKSGLPSDRFFAERPEGSVSTLKIQRTQQEDSAVYLCASSFWDYLSSYNEQFFGPGTRLTVL.

The chain couples TRBV28 to TRBJ1-4; weak D call: TRBD1 (5 bases). There are 15 residues in the CDR3. The germline V gene encodes CDR1 MDHEN and CDR2 SYDVKM. The ends were cut back, 5 bases at V and 0 bases at J, with 10 bases in the middle. CDR3 nucleotides: TGTGCCAGCAGTCCAGGGATCGCAACTAATGAAAAACTGTTTTTT. Translating it yields CASSPGIATNEKLFF.

This clone was found many times. This chain links TRBV9 with TRBJ2-3, with 9 nucleotides matching TRBD2. Germline CDR1 is SGDLS and CDR2 is YYNGEE. The CDR3 runs 16 residues. Germline trimming cut 4 bases from V and 4 bases from J; bases unmatched to any gene: 10. CDR3 nucleotide sequence: TGTGCCAGCAGCCCCGAGAGGGGACTAGCCTCAGATACGCAGTATTTT. Its translation: CASSPERGLASDTQYF.

The chain couples TRBV6-1 to TRBJ1-4; D not certain. The CDR3 spans 13 residues. The V gene's germline CDR1 is MNHNS and CDR2 SASEGT. V lost 7 bases to trimming and J lost 8 bases, with 14 bases between them. This CDR3 is CASNPQLREKLFF. The CDR3, as DNA: TGTGCCAGCAACCCTCAACTAAGAGAAAAACTGTTTTTT.

This chain connects TRBV6-5 to TRBJ1-2; a weak D match, TRBD1 (6 bases). This CDR3 contains 12 residues. Germline values: CDR1 MNHEY, CDR2 SVGAGI. V was cut by 7 bases and J by 6 bases, with 12 bases left in between. CDR3 residues: CASTSWGHGYTF. For the CDR3, the DNA is TGTGCCAGCACCTCGTGGGGGCATGGCTACACCTTC.

This chain joins TRBV4-3 and TRBJ1-1; maybe TRBD1 (5 bases). The CDR3 totals 14 residues. Trimming cost V 1 base and J 4 bases, with 10 bases left between them. From germline, CDR1 is LGHNA and CDR2 YSLEER. In DNA form, the CDR3 reads TGCGCCAGCAGCCAAGCGGAGGGGCTCACTGAAGCTTTCTTT. Translating it yields CASSQAEGLTEAFF.

In this sample, this clone turned up once. The rearrangement links TRBV29-1 to TRBJ2-5, with 7 nucleotides matching TRBD1. The germline V gene encodes CDR1 SQVTM and CDR2 ANQGSEA. Trimming removed 1 base from V and 1 base from J; junction bases left unmatched: 3. This CDR3 comprises 14 residues. The CDR3 region is CSVEGGQFQETQYF. The CDR3 DNA follows: TGCAGCGTTGAAGGGGGACAGTTCCAAGAGACCCAGTACTTC.

The V gene is TRBV19, the J gene TRBJ2-2; possible D gene TRBD2, 5 bases. Trimming stripped 8 bases from V and 0 bases from J, with 13 bases between. The CDR3 is made up of 15 amino acids. The germline CDR1 and CDR2 sequences are LNHDA and SQIVND (reference sequence). In nucleotides, the CDR3 is TGTGCCAGTCGGGCGACTACTTCGAACACCGGGGAGCTGTTTTTT. Translation gives CASRATTSNTGELFF.